This T cell receptor beta chain was profiled in a study of blood T cell repertoires in COVID-19. In the study overall: Samples taken during acute and convalescent COVID-19 were collected in the United States, Italy and Spain. Sources were T cells, B-cell-depleted T cells, or PBMCs; the material itself was cDNA or gDNA.

As handled by the study authors: Estimation of nucleated cell counts relied on the amplification of reference gene primers. Sequencing was performed with immunoSEQ multiplex PCR; in TCRdb, only in-frame clones are kept and a portion is missing. For V, J and clone size, that table is used; D and trimming come from the DNA. The sample lists roughly 260,000 clones; approximately 86% were seen once. From germline, CDR1 is SGDLS and CDR2 YYNGEE. This CDR3 has 15 residues. V lost 3 bases and J lost 6; bases outside the gene matches: 11. The sequenced material came from peripheral blood. The chain has TRBV9 and TRBJ2-5, with 7 positions matching TRBD2. The clonotype comes from a man aged 35-49 years who had recovered from COVID-19. CDR3 sequence reads: CASSASAGPSQTQYF. The CDR3 bases are TGTGCCAGCAGCGCCTCAGCGGGGCCATCACAGACCCAGTACTTC.